The TCR beta chain described here comes from a study of blood T cell repertoires in COVID-19 (TCRdb year 2020). Some background on the complete study: Collaborator samples came from the United States, Italy and Spain and covered acute and convalescent phases of COVID-19. The material from the prospective study consisted of cDNA or gDNA derived from T cells, B-cell-depleted T cells, or PBMCs. The dataset comprised deeply sampled blood TCRbeta repertoires from subjects exposed to, actively infected with, or recovered from COVID-19. The repertoires were made available in a free public database intended to serve as a resource for research on the immune response to SARS-CoV-2. The samples were drawn from the first 160 participants of the ongoing ImmuneRACE study and from 950 to 1,500 subjects provided by 6 global collaborators. Sample metadata almost always included a de-identified subject ID, COVID-19 status, age in years and sex. Where available, HLA class I and class II types were obtained from metadata supplied by the sample provider rather than from assay-based typing. Study-wide conclusions, independent of this receptor: The quantity of clinical and demographic metadata differed by source and by participant and was supplied without curation.

TCRbeta CDR3 regions were amplified from genomic DNA using the immunoSEQ Assay, a bias-controlled multiplex PCR. As for how the authors treated the data: Within the assay, amplification of reference gene primers was used to estimate how many nucleated cells each sample contained. To quantify the absolute abundance of each unique TCRbeta CDR3 rearrangement, sequence reads were collapsed and filtered. For each sample, productive Simpson clonality was calculated by taking the square root of Simpson's diversity index across productive rearrangements. What TCRdb holds here is the immuneACCESS table cut down to in-frame rearrangements. Part of the clones is not present; checked against another copy, under half of the missing clones reflect an unresolved V gene, and the others are unexplained. D and trimming were read from the DNA, whereas the V and J calls and clone size are those reported in that table. Recorded for this sample are about 430,000 clones; 70% to 90% of them occurred a single time. Approximately 1.3% of the sample is held by the ten biggest clonotypes.

Note on this clone: Its binding antigen is unknown. Base qualities are not provided; no much larger clone lies one nucleotide away.

V is pruned by 4 bases and J by 0 bases, leaving 5 bases of the junction without a gene match. The germline V gene supplies CDR1 SGHNT and CDR2 YENEEA. Its CDR3 holds 16 amino acids, cysteine through phenylalanine. CDR3 DNA is the only sequence kept; it has 48 bases, read in frame from the first base. In the prospective study, participants were roughly 18 to 100 years old, resided in 20 to 30 geographic areas of the United States, and were enrolled through a virtual design. To assign participants to cohorts, the prospective study relied on clinical history that participants themselves reported in a screening survey and a study questionnaire. Exposed participants were defined as having been in contact with someone with a PCR-confirmed or clinician-diagnosed COVID-19 case within 2 weeks of study entry. Mobile phlebotomists in the prospective study collected whole blood, serum and a nasopharyngeal or oropharyngeal swab from every participant. Over a roughly two-month period, participants in the prospective study had the option of providing additional blood draws and questionnaires. Before DNA extraction, blood samples from the prospective study were shipped at room temperature or frozen.

The receptor's source is a woman between 18 and 29 years old who had been exposed to COVID-19. Sequenced input: PBMCs or T cells enriched from blood (not recorded which). The chain was built from TRBV11-3 and TRBJ1-3, with 8 junctional bases fitting TRBD1. The DNA sequence is TGTGCCAGCAGCTGCCGGGACAGGTACTCTGGAAACACCATATATTTT. This yields the protein CASSCRDRYSGNTIYF. Extended through the reference TRBV11-3 and TRBJ1-3 proteins, this CDR3 yields the full variable domain: EAGVVQSPRYKIIEKKQPVAFWCNPISGHNTLYWYLQNLGQGPELLIRYENEEAVDDSQLPKDRFSAERLKGVDSTLKIQPAELGDSAVYLCASSCRDRYSGNTIYFGEGSWLTVV.